The rows below give T cell receptor beta chains drawn from one sample of a study of cytomegalovirus exposure and HLA in healthy donors. Profiling relied on immunoSEQ multiplex PCR, and the TCRdb table lists in-frame clones only, not all of them. The table lists 100,000 to 150,000 clones, approximately 73% of them singletons. Sequences were obtained from PBMCs. These receptors all stem from a man in his sixties in good health and CMV-seropositive. Both conserved end residues are trimmed from each CDR3. Each record gives: V gene, D gene, CDR3 protein. A D gene is named only where the DNA matches it firmly.

V: TRBV6-5; D: -; CDR3: ASSYEGRTIHT
V: TRBV9; D: -; CDR3: ASSVAGLNTEAF
V: TRBV7-9; D: -; CDR3: ASSLVGGARTDTQY
V: TRBV2; D: TRBD1; CDR3: ASSGDREHGYT
V: TRBV28; D: TRBD1; CDR3: ASSPRVGRGLGGTEAF
V: TRBV5-1; D: -; CDR3: ASSPMGAHYGYT
V: TRBV2; D: -; CDR3: ASGGPSTDTQY
V: TRBV11-2; D: TRBD2; CDR3: ASSLSGGATGELF
V: TRBV25-1; D: -; CDR3: ASSESPQYYEQY
V: TRBV2; D: -; CDR3: ASLMTRGGDGYT
V: TRBV30; D: -; CDR3: AWSVPSTRTGELF
V: TRBV6-4; D: -; CDR3: ASSDSRGGKLF
V: TRBV4-1; D: TRBD1; CDR3: ASSHVGQGAFQPQH
V: TRBV5-5; D: -; CDR3: ASSSNPGQTFNQPQH
V: TRBV4-1; D: TRBD2; CDR3: ASSQAPSGAFYEQY
V: TRBV28; D: -; CDR3: ASRILYQETQY
V: TRBV5-6; D: -; CDR3: ASSLDPTAGNEQF
V: TRBV27; D: -; CDR3: ASSLRGEAGELF
V: TRBV27; D: TRBD1; CDR3: ASSPVGTGSYEQY
V: TRBV2; D: -; CDR3: ASSAGDPVWDTQY
V: TRBV5-1; D: TRBD2; CDR3: ASRWEGGPQY
V: TRBV30; D: TRBD1; CDR3: AWHRVDDRGHEKLF
V: TRBV6-1; D: TRBD1; CDR3: VVLDRGLPNTEAF
V: TRBV27; D: -; CDR3: ASSRRGFGYT
V: TRBV5-1; D: TRBD2; CDR3: ASMDPGGDNEQF
V: TRBV2; D: -; CDR3: ASSEMEETQY
V: TRBV7-8; D: TRBD2; CDR3: ASGLAGGRKTQY
V: TRBV2; D: TRBD2; CDR3: ASSRTSGGYNEQF
V: TRBV5-4; D: -; CDR3: ASSYRGSGNTIY
V: TRBV9; D: -; CDR3: ASSVDRLAETQY
V: TRBV11-3; D: -; CDR3: ASSHRVKVGSPLH
V: TRBV7-9; D: -; CDR3: ASSPGEWSIY
V: TRBV7-2; D: -; CDR3: ASSFVPQETQY
V: TRBV6-5; D: -; CDR3: ASSYNPQTAQPQH
V: TRBV11-3; D: -; CDR3: ASSPAESAEQY
V: TRBV2; D: -; CDR3: ASRLLNTEAF
V: TRBV4-1; D: -; CDR3: ASSQDQGGDSPLH
V: TRBV5-1; D: TRBD1; CDR3: ASSLPSGGAEEKLF
V: TRBV28; D: -; CDR3: ASSSVFRVSAEQY
V: TRBV9; D: -; CDR3: ASSVVVGGEQY
V: TRBV10-2; D: -; CDR3: ASRATGDSNQPQH
V: TRBV4-1; D: TRBD1; CDR3: ASSPQGRTRGTRGSY
V: TRBV4-1; D: TRBD1; CDR3: ASSQATGLAEKLF
V: TRBV6-5; D: -; CDR3: ASSYSGRGGDYGYT
V: TRBV5-4; D: TRBD1; CDR3: ASSLDLGDSFNSPLH
V: TRBV19; D: TRBD2; CDR3: ATSIGGSSYNEQF
V: TRBV4-1; D: TRBD1; CDR3: ASSRYGQGAGGYT
V: TRBV30; D: -; CDR3: AWSAPSGWDTQY
V: TRBV6-5; D: -; CDR3: ASSYSGGNEQY
V: TRBV28; D: -; CDR3: ASSLYLGRWY
V: TRBV6-5; D: TRBD2; CDR3: ASSYSMRGETQY
V: TRBV7-6; D: TRBD1; CDR3: ASSFHPFSPTTGDEQY
V: TRBV30; D: TRBD1; CDR3: AWTDRVPYEQY
V: TRBV9; D: TRBD1; CDR3: ASSPAWSGGEKLF
V: TRBV2; D: -; CDR3: ASSPDTNSPLH
V: TRBV6-1; D: -; CDR3: ASNLQVSNQPQH
V: TRBV6-1; D: TRBD1; CDR3: ASSPGTATDTQY
V: TRBV28; D: -; CDR3: ASRIRDTNYGYT
V: TRBV5-6; D: -; CDR3: ASSPLGAGEKLF
V: TRBV28; D: -; CDR3: ASSFSGQQETQY